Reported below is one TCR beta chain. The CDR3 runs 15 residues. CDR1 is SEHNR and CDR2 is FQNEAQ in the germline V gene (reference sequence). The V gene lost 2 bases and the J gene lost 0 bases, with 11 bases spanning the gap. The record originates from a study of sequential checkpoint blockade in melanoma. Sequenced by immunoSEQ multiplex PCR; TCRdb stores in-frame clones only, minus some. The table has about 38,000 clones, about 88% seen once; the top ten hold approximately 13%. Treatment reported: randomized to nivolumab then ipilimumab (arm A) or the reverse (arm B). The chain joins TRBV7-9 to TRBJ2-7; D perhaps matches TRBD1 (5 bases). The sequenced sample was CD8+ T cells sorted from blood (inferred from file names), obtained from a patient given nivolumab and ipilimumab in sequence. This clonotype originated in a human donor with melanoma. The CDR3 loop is CASSLITGGSYEQYF. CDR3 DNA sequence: TGTGCCAGCAGCTTAATAACAGGTGGCTCCTACGAGCAGTACTTC.